Following are 12 T cell receptor beta chains from one sample sequenced in a study of beta chain features in type 1 diabetes. Notes on the study in general: Moderate but significant shortening of TCRB CDR3s was recorded in all four CD4+ subsets from Type 1 diabetes patients.

Isolated RNA was reverse transcribed in full, so expressed TCRB transcripts were sequenced. Generated by immunoSEQ multiplex PCR, the TCRdb table keeps only in-frame clones and is missing some. Found here are under 300,000 clones, roughly 22% of them singletons; the top ten hold 0.028%. These receptors lack a known antigen. The sample consisted of naive CD4+ T cells from blood. All receptors come from a middle-aged woman with type 1 diabetes.

The chain combines TRBV6-5 with TRBJ1-4; unclear D gene. The germline V gene has CDR1 MNHEY and CDR2 SVGAGI. This CDR3 is 14 amino acids long. Trimming shortened V by 0 bases and J by 4 bases, and 6 bases separated the two germline ends. As DNA, the CDR3 is TGTGCCAGCAGTTACTCGAGGGATAATGAAAAACTGTTTTTT. Amino acids: CASSYSRDNEKLFF.

The rearrangement links TRBV30 to TRBJ2-7; 8 bases align to TRBD2. With V trimmed by 8 bases and J by 4 bases, 13 bases remained unmatched. Germline V lookup: CDR1 GTSNPN, CDR2 SVGIG (reference sequence). The CDR3 runs 14 residues. Written as DNA, the CDR3 is TGTGCCCGTTCCAGCGGGAGTTCCCCATACGAGCAGTACTTC. It encodes CARSSGSSPYEQYF. Full variable domain (remainder filled in from reference TRBV30 and TRBJ2-7): SQTIHQWPATLVQPVGSPLSLECTVEGTSNPNLYWYRQAAGRGLQLLFYSVGIGQISSEVPQNLSASRPQDRQFILSSKKLLLSDSGFYLCARSSGSSPYEQYFGPGTRLTVT.

In this sample, this clone turned up a few times. The chain combines TRBV28 with TRBJ1-1, with D unclear. Trimming took 5 bases from V and 1 from J, leaving 2 bases between them. Germline V gene sequence: CDR1 MDHEN, CDR2 SYDVKM. The CDR3 contains 11 residues. In DNA, the CDR3 is TGTGCCAGCAGTCAGAACACTGAAGCTTTCTTT. Translation gives CASSQNTEAFF.

The genes are TRBV5-1 and TRBJ2-3, with 11 bases identical to TRBD1. The CDR3 runs to 14 residues. With V trimmed by 4 bases and J by 4 bases, 2 bases remained unmatched. Germline V gene sequence: CDR1 SGHRS, CDR2 YFSETQ. The CDR3 here is CASSGQGAPDTQYF. In nucleotides, the CDR3 is TGCGCCAGCAGCGGACAGGGGGCCCCAGATACGCAGTATTTT.

This clone showed up just a few times. This chain links TRBV9 with TRBJ2-3; 7 nucleotides line up with TRBD2. This CDR3 contains 15 residues. J was trimmed by 1 base and V by 0 bases; bases with no gene match: 2. Germline V CDR1 and CDR2: SGDLS, YYNGEE. CDR3 amino acids: CASSVAAGGTDTQYF. CDR3 bases: TGTGCCAGCAGCGTAGCTGCGGGGGGCACAGATACGCAGTATTTT.

Only a few counts were recorded for this clone. The genes are TRBV18 and TRBJ2-7; 9 nucleotides agree with TRBD1. This CDR3 has 15 amino acids. The J segment lost 3 bases and the V segment lost 6 bases, leaving 9 bases of the junction unmatched. In germline, CDR1 is KGHSH, CDR2 LQKENI. This CDR3 reads CASSLTGGAVYEQYF. CDR3 DNA: TGTGCCAGCTCGTTAACAGGGGGCGCAGTCTACGAGCAGTACTTC.

CDR3 nucleotides: TGTGCCAGCAGCTTCTTGACAGAGAACACTGAAGCTTTCTTT. Residues: CASSFLTENTEAFF. The genes are TRBV7-9 and TRBJ1-1; D might be TRBD1 (5 bases). The CDR3 loop spans 14 amino acids. Germline CDR1 reads SEHNR; CDR2 reads FQNEAQ (reference sequence). V lost 3 bases, J lost 1 base, and 9 bases lay in between.

This chain joins TRBV5-4 and TRBJ2-4; 7 bases line up with TRBD1. V shed 3 bases and J 0 bases; nucleotides not matched to a gene: 3. Per the germline V gene, CDR1 is SGHNT and CDR2 is YYREEE (reference sequence). The CDR3 is 15 residues long. This CDR3 is CASSSTGKAKNIQYF. The DNA of the CDR3 is TGTGCCAGCAGCTCGACAGGGAAAGCCAAAAACATTCAGTACTTC.

The rearrangement links TRBV7-3 to TRBJ1-1; D perhaps matches TRBD1 (6 bases). The CDR3 covers 16 residues. V gave up 4 bases and J gave up 1 base, with 16 bases separating them. Germline V gene lookup returns CDR1 SGHTA and CDR2 FQGTGA. The CDR3 protein is CASSWGPRAGNTEAFF. The DNA of the CDR3 is TGTGCCAGCAGCTGGGGGCCCCGGGCGGGGAACACTGAAGCTTTCTTT.

The V call is TRBV7-6, the J call TRBJ2-7, with 12 bases aligning to TRBD2. This CDR3 contains 14 residues. After removal of 1 base from V and 5 bases from J, the junction contained 0 bases not matched to a gene. Germline V gene lookup returns CDR1 SGHVS and CDR2 FNYEAQ. The CDR3 DNA is TGTGCCAGCAGCTTAGGACTAGCGGGAGACGAGCAGTACTTC. Its translation: CASSLGLAGDEQYF.

Here the CDR3 reads CATRDTLYEQYF. The DNA for the CDR3 is TGTGCCACTCGGGACACCCTTTACGAGCAGTACTTC. The chain uses TRBV6-5 and TRBJ2-7, with a weak D call TRBD1 (6 bases). V lost 10 bases, J lost 4 bases, and 14 bases lay in between. CDR1 is MNHEY, CDR2 SVGAGI, per germline. The CDR3 spans 12 residues.

The genes are TRBV5-1 and TRBJ1-1, with 7 nucleotides matching TRBD1. Germline-derived CDR1 and CDR2 are SGHRS and YFSETQ. The junction had 4 bases not matched to a gene; V was cut back by 3 bases and J by 2 bases. This CDR3 has 14 residues. The DNA for the CDR3 is TGCGCCAGCAGCTGGGGACAGTCCAACACTGAAGCTTTCTTT. As protein: CASSWGQSNTEAFF.